The present entry profiles one TCR beta chain with its context. What it binds is unknown. This specimen comes from a study of T cells expressing NK-cell markers. Looking at the study overall: Within the sequenced cohort of eight donors, seven exhibited HCMV seropositivity and one was seronegative.

Germline-derived CDR1 and CDR2 are GTSNPN and SVGIG (reference sequence). This CDR3 has 13 residues. Whole-study findings and limits: These same clonotypes (in a few donors) also led the CD3+CD56-NKG2C+ fraction.

The authors generated TCR beta cDNA through 5'RACE template switching with UMIs. With the 5' RACE reads reprocessed, TCRdb shows one record per CDR3 protein and no DNA. In total, the table holds a few hundred thousand distinct CDR3 sequences. Material for sequencing was blood T cells: a sorted CD56 or NKG2C T cell subset, CD4+ or CD8+ T cells, or bulk PBMC T cells (not recorded which). The clonotype originates from a man aged 18 to 35 in good health. The chain employs TRBV30 and TRBJ2-2. The CDR3 sequence: CAWSVVLTGELFF.